This T cell receptor (beta chain) appears in the sequencing data of a study of blood T cells in healthy people across ages. Overall study findings and caveats: Researchers report that TCR beta diversity correlated strongly with naive T cell percentage. Significant beta diversity loss was already apparent by age approximately 38, declining roughly linearly.

Comment on this clonotype: The antigen is undetermined.

A second PCR, run for roughly 7 to 11 cycles, used a sample-barcoded 5' primer plus a J-beta primer mix. Researchers report that a template-switch adaptor with 12 random nucleotides tagged each cDNA molecule. TCRdb re-called the 5' RACE reads through MiXCR, storing one row per CDR3 protein. The data show about 830,000 distinct CDR3 sequences, 62% seen once. The V gene end was trimmed by 7 bases and the J gene end by 0 bases; junction bases not matched to a gene: 11. Looked up from germline, CDR1 is MNHNY and CDR2 is SVGAGI (reference sequence). There are 16 residues in the CDR3. The chain has TRBV6-6 and TRBJ2-7, with 8 positions matching TRBD2. The receptor comes from a man younger than 45 in good health. The sequencing input was blood. The CDR3 bases are TGTGCCAGCACCGGGGGGGGCAGGCGAACCTCCTACGAGCAGTACTTC. Residues: CASTGGGRRTSYEQYF.